The present entry profiles one T cell receptor (beta chain) with its context. The antigen is undetermined. Next came a second PCR, run for roughly 7 to 12 cycles, which used a sample-barcoded 5' primer along with a J-beta primer mix. Paired-end reads containing CDR3 totaled no fewer than 3 million for each sample. TCRdb recomputed calls from the 5' RACE reads with MiXCR, one row per CDR3 protein. The data contain roughly 2 million distinct CDR3 sequences, 49% of them singletons. The source of the sample is a study of blood T cells in healthy people across ages. Every donor contributed roughly 10 milliliters of peripheral blood by blood draw. Study observations and caveats: The recorded TCR beta diversity per million T cells decreased in a roughly linear manner with age. It was held that the diversity estimates obtained from one million T cells were underestimates.

The specimen sequenced was blood. This receptor was identified in a woman aged 40 to 50 in good health.

Here the CDR3 reads CASSVDPPGYSYEQYF. Written as DNA, the CDR3 is TGTGCCAGCAGCGTAGATCCCCCAGGCTACTCCTACGAGCAGTACTTC. The gene calls are TRBV7-2 and TRBJ2-7; D remains unclear. The germline gives CDR1 SGHTA, CDR2 FQGNSA. V lost 5 bases and J 0 bases, leaving 17 bases between the germline ends. The CDR3 contains 16 residues.